A selection of T cell receptor beta chains follows, all from one sample in a study of response to subunit inactivated influenza vaccine. TCRdb reanalysed the RT-PCR reads using MiXCR and keeps one entry per CDR3 protein. Of some 200,000 distinct CDR3 sequences detected, approximately 12% appear once; the ten largest clones hold 25% to 30%. These data were also reused for a study on T cells expressing NK-cell markers.

The starting material was CD8+ T cells sorted from PBMCs, obtained 11 to 12 days after vaccination. The receptors here all came from a man between 50 and 59 years old who received an inactivated influenza vaccine. Both conserved end residues are part of each CDR3. Each record gives: V gene, D gene, J gene, clone size, CDR3 DNA, CDR3 protein. A D gene is named only where the DNA matches it firmly. Clone size is given for some rows only: seen once, a few or many times, or a class if the clone is expanded.

TRBV12-3/TRBV12-4	TRBD2	TRBJ2-5	-	TGTGCCAGCAGTCCCAAACTAGCGGACCAAGAGAACCAGTACTTC	CASSPKLADQENQYF
TRBV7-9	TRBD1	TRBJ2-5	few	TGTGCCAGCAGCCCAGGACAGGACAGGAGGTACCAAGAGACCCAGTACTTC	CASSPGQDRRYQETQYF
TRBV6-5	TRBD1	TRBJ2-1	few	TGTGCCAGCAGTTACCCCTGGACAGGGAGCAATGAGCAGTTCTTC	CASSYPWTGSNEQFF
TRBV3-1	-	TRBJ2-3	-	TGTGCCAGCAGCCGGCAGGGAGTTGGGACAGATACGCAGTATTTT	CASSRQGVGTDTQYF
TRBV28	-	TRBJ2-1	many	TGTGCCAGCAGTTTAAGTCTAGCCGAGGGTGAGCAGTTCTTC	CASSLSLAEGEQFF
TRBV20-1	-	TRBJ2-1	many	TGCAGTGCTAGGTTAGGAGGATTGGGTGAGCAGTTCTTC	CSARLGGLGEQFF
TRBV12-3/TRBV12-4	TRBD1	TRBJ2-2	few	TGTGCCAGCAGTTTCTCGACAGGGAATGTGAACACCGGGGAGCTGTTTTTT	CASSFSTGNVNTGELFF
TRBV3-1	-	TRBJ2-7	-	TGTGCCAGCAGCCTTGGACTAGGGGGCGAGCAGTACTTC	CASSLGLGGEQYF
TRBV7-6	-	TRBJ2-7	-	TGTGCCAGCAGCTTAGAGTCAGGGGCCTACGAGCAGTACTTC	CASSLESGAYEQYF
TRBV13	-	TRBJ2-5	few	TGTGCCAGCAGCCGACAGTTACAAGAGACCCAGTACTTC	CASSRQLQETQYF
TRBV7-9	-	TRBJ2-5	-	TGTGCCAGCAGGTCGACGTGGGAGACCCAGTACTTC	CASRSTWETQYF
TRBV28	TRBD1	TRBJ1-5	few	TGTGCCAGCAGTTTATGGGGACAGGGGAACAATCAGCCCCAGCATTTT	CASSLWGQGNNQPQHF
TRBV7-6	TRBD2	TRBJ2-5	few	TGTGCCAGCAGCCCCCGGGTGCGGGAGGCCCAAGAGACCCAGTACTTC	CASSPRVREAQETQYF
TRBV5-1	-	TRBJ2-5	few	TGCGCCAGCAGCTTGGCCATGGGCAAAAGCCAAGAGACCCAGTACTTC	CASSLAMGKSQETQYF
TRBV7-8	TRBD2	TRBJ2-5	-	TGTGCCAGCAGCCCCTGGGTTATAATAGCGGGGGATGAGACCCAGTACTTC	CASSPWVIIAGDETQYF
TRBV28	TRBD1	TRBJ2-7	many	TGTGCCAGCAGTTATGTCGGACAGGGAGCCTCCTACGAGCAGTACTTC	CASSYVGQGASYEQYF
TRBV10-3	-	TRBJ2-5	-	TGTGCCATCGCTGGCGGTCAAGAGACCCAGTACTTC	CAIAGGQETQYF
TRBV28	-	TRBJ2-2	few	TGTGCCAGCAGTTTATTCCGGATGGGAACGAACACCGGGGAGCTGTTTTTT	CASSLFRMGTNTGELFF
TRBV6-6	-	TRBJ2-1	-	TGTGCCAGCAGTCAGGACTCCCATGAGCAGTTCTTC	CASSQDSHEQFF
TRBV4-2	TRBD1	TRBJ1-6	few	TGTGCCAGCAGCCAAGAGGACAGGGTTGATTCACCCCTCCACTTT	CASSQEDRVDSPLHF
TRBV20-1	-	TRBJ2-7	many	TGCAGTGCTGATGAGGACAGCTCCTACGAGCAGTACTTC	CSADEDSSYEQYF
TRBV12-5	-	TRBJ2-1	few	TGTGCTAGTGGTTTAGAATACAATGAGCAGTTCTTC	CASGLEYNEQFF
TRBV28	-	TRBJ2-5	-	TGTGCCAGCAGTACACGGGGTCCGTACCAAGAGACCCAGTACTTC	CASSTRGPYQETQYF
TRBV9	TRBD2	TRBJ2-1	-	TGTGCCAGCAGCGTAGGATCTAGCGGGACATACAATGAGCAGTTCTTC	CASSVGSSGTYNEQFF
TRBV4-1	TRBD1	TRBJ1-1	-	TGCGCCAGCAGCCAAGCCCCGACAGGGTGGACTGAAGCTTTCTTT	CASSQAPTGWTEAFF
TRBV5-1	-	TRBJ2-7	many	TGCGCCAGCAGCTTCTCGGCAGGGCCTACCTACGAGCAGTACTTC	CASSFSAGPTYEQYF
TRBV29-1	TRBD1	TRBJ1-2	few	TGCAGCGTTGAAGACCTCGGCAGGGGGCGCGGGAACTATGGCTACACCTTC	CSVEDLGRGRGNYGYTF
TRBV29-1	-	TRBJ2-1	few	TGCAGCCTCAACCTCTTAGGCAATGAGCAGTTCTTC	CSLNLLGNEQFF
TRBV9	TRBD2	TRBJ2-1	-	TGTGCCAGCAGCCTAGGGAGTCGGAGCGGGAGTTTGGGTGAGCAGTTCTTC	CASSLGSRSGSLGEQFF
TRBV15	-	TRBJ1-1	few	TGTGCCACCAGCTGGTACGGGAGCTCGATCGAAGCTTTCTTT	CATSWYGSSIEAFF
TRBV7-2	-	TRBJ2-5	few	TGTGCCAGCAGCTTAGCCCCAAGGGACGGATGGGAAGAGACCCAGTACTTC	CASSLAPRDGWEETQYF
TRBV11-3	TRBD1	TRBJ2-5	-	TGTGCCAGCAGCCGATACGGACAGGCCGAACAGTACTTC	CASSRYGQAEQYF
TRBV6-2/TRBV6-3	-	TRBJ2-2	many	TGTGCCAGCAGTTACTCGAAAGTAACCGGGGAGCTGTTTTTT	CASSYSKVTGELFF
TRBV11-1	-	TRBJ2-5	few	TGTGCCAGCAGCCCCGGTGGGGCTGAAAGACAAGAGACCCAGTACTTC	CASSPGGAERQETQYF
TRBV27	-	TRBJ2-7	few	TGTGCCAGCAGCCCAAATCCGGCCGGGAGCTCCTACGAGCAGTACTTC	CASSPNPAGSSYEQYF
TRBV6-2/TRBV6-3	-	TRBJ2-1	-	TGTGCCAGCAGTTCACCTTGGACTCCCGTCTACAATGAGCAGTTCTTC	CASSSPWTPVYNEQFF
TRBV5-4	-	TRBJ2-7	few	TGTGCCAGCAGCTTGCAGGATCCGTCCTACGAGCAGTACTTC	CASSLQDPSYEQYF
TRBV7-2	-	TRBJ2-3	many	TGTGCCAGCAGCCCGGGATCGGATACGCAGTATTTT	CASSPGSDTQYF
TRBV11-1	TRBD1	TRBJ1-2	few	TGTGCCAGCAGCCCCGGGACAGGGTCGTATGGCTACACCTTC	CASSPGTGSYGYTF
TRBV27	TRBD2	TRBJ2-3	-	TGTGCCAGCAGTGCTGGGACTAGCGGGAGTTCAGATACGCAGTATTTT	CASSAGTSGSSDTQYF
TRBV14	-	TRBJ2-1	many	TGTGCCAGCAGCCAAGCGTTAAACAATGAGCAGTTCTTC	CASSQALNNEQFF
TRBV18	-	TRBJ2-1	few	TGTGCCAGCTCGTCGTCGGCTCTAGAGCAGTTCTTC	CASSSSALEQFF
TRBV2	-	TRBJ2-1	few	TGTGCCAGCAGTGATGGGGGATATCACTACAATGAGCAGTTCTTC	CASSDGGYHYNEQFF